Following are 29 T cell receptor beta chains from one sample sequenced in a study of CD8+ T cells in alopecia areata. Sequencing used cDNA as its template, made by extracting RNA and reverse transcribing it. Measured with immunoSEQ multiplex PCR; TCRdb has only the in-frame clones, and not every one. The data hold just over 150,000 clones, with about three fifths observed a single time. Treatment meaning: oral pan-JAK inhibitor, 5-10 mg twice daily. The material sequenced was CD4+ T cells sorted from blood, taken at week 4, from a patient treated with tofacitinib. The receptors were sampled from a human donor with alopecia areata.

The chain employs TRBV15 and TRBJ1-1; 8 bases are shared with TRBD1. Trimming took 2 bases from V and 1 from J; bases not matched to a gene: 9. The germline V gene has CDR1 LNHNV and CDR2 YYDKDF (reference sequence). The CDR3 spans 17 residues. The CDR3 DNA follows: TGTGCCACCAGCAGACGGGGGGACAGGTTCCAGAACACTGAAGCTTTCTTT. Encoded protein: CATSRRGDRFQNTEAFF.

This rearrangement joins TRBV11-2 to TRBJ2-7; perhaps TRBD2 as D (7 bases). Germline CDR1 and CDR2: SGHAT and FQNNGV. The CDR3 covers 12 residues. V was cut by 4 bases and J by 5 bases, with 9 bases left in between. CDR3 nucleotides: TGTGCCAGCAGCTGGGGGGGCGACGAGCAGTACTTC. This encodes CASSWGGDEQYF.

The V gene is TRBV15, the J gene TRBJ2-3, with unresolved D. Germline V gene data show CDR1 as LNHNV and CDR2 as YYDKDF (reference sequence). V lost 0 bases, J lost 1 base, and 8 bases lay in between. The CDR3 sequence is 15 residues long. CDR3 in amino acids: CATSRDPTGTDTQYF. CDR3 nucleotides: TGTGCCACCAGCAGAGACCCGACGGGCACAGATACGCAGTATTTT.

The chain links TRBV30 to TRBJ1-1; no definite D call. Trimming pared 3 bases from V and 6 bases from J, leaving 14 bases between. CDR3 size: 13 residues. The V gene's germline CDR1 is GTSNPN and CDR2 SVGIG (reference sequence). The CDR3 region has the DNA TGTGCCTGGAGCCCACTTTCATGGTCTGAAGCTTTCTTT. This gives the protein CAWSPLSWSEAFF.

The rearrangement uses TRBV30 and TRBJ2-2; a possible D gene is TRBD1 (5 bases). Trimming removed 8 bases from V and 6 bases from J, with 13 bases in between. In germline, CDR1 is GTSNPN, CDR2 SVGIG (reference sequence). This CDR3 is 12 amino acids long. DNA of the CDR3: TGTGCCCGGCAGGGTGTCGCCGGGGAGCTGTTTTTT. Protein: CARQGVAGELFF. The variable domain in full, completed from reference TRBV30 and TRBJ2-2, reads SQTIHQWPATLVQPVGSPLSLECTVEGTSNPNLYWYRQAAGRGLQLLFYSVGIGQISSEVPQNLSASRPQDRQFILSSKKLLLSDSGFYLCARQGVAGELFFGEGSRLTVL.

In regard to this clone: This sample includes further DNA sequences coding for the same CDR3. This rearrangement joins TRBV29-1 to TRBJ1-1; D remains unclear. Trimming cost V 7 bases and J 2 bases, with 8 bases left between them. Germline CDR1 reads SQVTM; CDR2 reads ANQGSEA. The CDR3 runs 11 residues. Here the CDR3 DNA reads TGCAGCGCGAGGGAAAACACTGAAGCTTTCTTT. Translation gives CSARENTEAFF.

This sequence joins TRBV30 and TRBJ1-2; TRBD1 aligns across 11 bases. Germline CDR1 GTSNPN, CDR2 SVGIG (reference sequence). The CDR3 has 15 residues. Trimming removed 4 bases from V and 4 bases from J; junction bases left unmatched: 8. The CDR3 DNA is TGTGCCTGGATCCCGGGACAGGGGGAGAGCTATGGCTACACCTTC. This gives the protein CAWIPGQGESYGYTF.

V usage is TRBV30 and J usage is TRBJ1-2; perhaps TRBD1 as D (6 bases). The V gene lost 4 bases and the J gene lost 3 bases, with 21 bases spanning the gap. The CDR3 has 16 residues. Germline-derived CDR1 and CDR2 are GTSNPN and SVGIG (reference sequence). The CDR3 sequence is CAWILLGARGHYGYTF. The CDR3 nucleotides are TGTGCCTGGATCCTACTGGGGGCCAGGGGCCACTATGGCTACACCTTC.

The V call is TRBV18, the J call TRBJ2-5; no reliable D call. This CDR3 comprises 14 residues. V was cut by 0 bases and J by 2 bases, with 7 bases left in between. Germline CDR1 KGHSH, CDR2 LQKENI. CDR3 sequence (DNA): TGTGCCAGCTCACCACCCCAGTTGCAAGAGACCCAGTACTTC. This gives the protein CASSPPQLQETQYF.

V gene TRBV30 combines with J gene TRBJ1-5, with TRBD1 identical over 7 bases. Germline V gives CDR1 GTSNPN, CDR2 SVGIG (reference sequence). This CDR3 has 16 amino acids. J gave up 2 bases and V 1 base, and 8 bases lay outside the gene matches. CDR3 region: CAWSAGGTVGNQPQHF. The DNA for the CDR3 is TGTGCCTGGAGTGCTGGCGGGACAGTAGGCAATCAGCCCCAGCATTTT.

The chain has TRBV9 and TRBJ1-4; no clear D gene. CDR1 is SGDLS and CDR2 is YYNGEE in the germline V gene. The CDR3 consists of 15 residues. V was pared by 3 bases and J by 4 bases, with 13 bases between. CDR3 sequence reads: CASSATPRNNEKLFF. For the CDR3, the DNA is TGTGCCAGCAGCGCCACCCCCAGAAATAATGAAAAACTGTTTTTT.

A single count supports this clone. The chain has TRBV5-1 and TRBJ2-7, with 8 bases matching TRBD1. Trimming cost V 3 bases and J 6 bases; bases outside gene matches: 8. The CDR3 has 14 residues. The germline V gene encodes CDR1 SGHRS and CDR2 YFSETQ. CDR3 DNA: TGCGCCAGCAGCTCACAGCACACAGGGGGCGAGCAGTACTTC. This encodes CASSSQHTGGEQYF.

The chain couples TRBV5-6 to TRBJ1-5; D gene unclear. This CDR3 spans 12 amino acids. Germline V gene data show CDR1 as SGHDT and CDR2 as YYEEEE. Trimming shortened V by 3 bases and J by 11 bases, and 12 bases separated the two germline ends. The CDR3 DNA reads as TGTGCCAGCAGCTGGAACAATGGGGCCCAGCATTTT. Protein: CASSWNNGAQHF.

This chain uses TRBV6-5 with TRBJ1-5; the D gene is possibly TRBD1 (5 bases). Trimming took off 4 bases at V and 5 bases at J, with 12 bases between the two ends. The germline V gene has CDR1 MNHEY and CDR2 SVGAGI. The CDR3 consists of 14 residues. The CDR3 DNA reads TGTGCCAGCAGTTCAGGGCAGGGCTATCAGCCCCAGCATTTT. Its protein product is CASSSGQGYQPQHF.

V gene TRBV29-1 combines with J gene TRBJ1-2, with D possibly being TRBD1 (6 bases). V lost 4 bases and J 4 bases, leaving 16 bases between the germline ends. The CDR3 extends over 14 amino acids. Germline CDR1 reads SQVTM; CDR2 reads ANQGSEA. In DNA, the CDR3 is TGCAGCGTTGTCTGGGTTGAACAGGGCTATGGCTACACCTTC. Translated, it gives CSVVWVEQGYGYTF.

This rearrangement joins TRBV29-1 to TRBJ2-1, with TRBD2 matching over 9 bases. Germline V gives CDR1 SQVTM, CDR2 ANQGSEA. The CDR3 runs to 13 residues. V was clipped by 8 bases and J by 4 bases; unmatched bases: 6. The CDR3, as DNA: TGCAGCACCACGGCGGGGGGGTACAATGAGCAGTTCTTC. Its translation: CSTTAGGYNEQFF.

The chain combines TRBV4-3 with TRBJ1-2, with D maybe TRBD1 (5 bases). V was cut by 2 bases and J by 6 bases, with 16 bases left in between. This CDR3 has 15 amino acids. Germline loops: CDR1 LGHNA, CDR2 YSLEER. The CDR3 here is CASSQNRNLGDGYTF. In DNA, the CDR3 is TGCGCCAGCAGCCAAAACAGGAACCTCGGAGATGGCTACACCTTC.

CDR3 nucleotides: TGCGCCAGCAGCCAGGCAACGGGACAGGGCTCATACAATGAGCAGTTCTTC. It is translated as CASSQATGQGSYNEQFF. V is TRBV4-1 and J is TRBJ2-1, with 9 bases aligning to TRBD1. Germline-derived CDR1 and CDR2 are MGHRA and YSYEKL. The CDR3 has 17 residues. After removal of 3 bases from V and 4 bases from J, the junction contained 10 bases not matched to a gene.

CDR3 residues: CASSLPRGGAAYEQYF. The CDR3 region has the DNA TGCGCCAGCAGCTTGCCCCGCGGGGGGGCCGCCTACGAGCAGTACTTC. This rearrangement joins TRBV5-1 to TRBJ2-7, with 9 bases identical to TRBD2. Germline V gene sequence: CDR1 SGHRS, CDR2 YFSETQ. V shed 1 base, J shed 2 bases, and the junction held 7 bases outside the gene matches. This CDR3 has 16 amino acids. Based on the CDR3 plus reference TRBV5-1 and TRBJ2-7, the full variable domain is KAGVTQTPRYLIKTRGQQVTLSCSPISGHRSVSWYQQTPGQGLQFLFEYFSETQRNKGNFPGRFSGRQFSNSRSEMNVSTLELGDSALYLCASSLPRGGAAYEQYFGPGTRLTVT.

The chain joins TRBV29-1 to TRBJ2-2; TRBD1 is a possible D gene (7 bases). The CDR3 spans 13 residues. Germline CDR1 reads SQVTM; CDR2 reads ANQGSEA. Trimming took 7 bases from V and 4 from J, leaving 13 bases between them. The CDR3 protein is CSGGTDGTGELFF. The CDR3, as DNA: TGCAGCGGCGGGACAGATGGCACCGGGGAGCTGTTTTTT.

The V and J genes are TRBV30 and TRBJ1-1; a possible D gene is TRBD1 (6 bases). V lost 0 bases and J 0 bases, leaving 14 bases between the germline ends. The CDR3 is 16 amino acids. CDR1 and CDR2 from the germline V gene are GTSNPN and SVGIG (reference sequence). The CDR3 region has the DNA TGTGCCTGGAGTGTAATTGGGGGGCTGGTGAACACTGAAGCTTTCTTT. It codes for CAWSVIGGLVNTEAFF.

This clone showed up many times. The chain uses TRBV30 and TRBJ1-1; TRBD1 is a possible D gene (5 bases). The V gene's germline CDR1 is GTSNPN and CDR2 SVGIG (reference sequence). V was cut by 3 bases and J by 1 base, with 15 bases left in between. This CDR3 spans 15 amino acids. The CDR3 sequence: CAWRSVGAPNTEAFF. The CDR3 bases are TGTGCCTGGAGGTCCGTCGGGGCCCCGAACACTGAAGCTTTCTTT.

The chain recombines TRBV30 with TRBJ2-3, with a weak D call TRBD2 (6 bases). This CDR3 is built from 12 residues. The germline V gene has CDR1 GTSNPN and CDR2 SVGIG (reference sequence). Deletions cut 4 bases from V and 4 bases from J, with 9 bases between. DNA of the CDR3: TGTGCCTGGACAGGCGGGGCAGATACGCAGTATTTT. It is translated as CAWTGGADTQYF.

The chain carries TRBV5-1 and TRBJ1-1, with D possibly matching TRBD1 (5 bases). CDR1 is SGHRS, CDR2 YFSETQ, per germline. V was cut by 1 base and J by 3 bases, with 10 bases left in between. The CDR3 is 14 residues long. The CDR3 sequence: CASSLKRGDTEAFF. Written as DNA, the CDR3 is TGCGCCAGCAGCTTGAAACGGGGGGACACTGAAGCTTTCTTT.

The gene calls are TRBV11-2 and TRBJ1-2; unclear D gene. Germline V gene data show CDR1 as SGHAT and CDR2 as FQNNGV. Trimming took off 5 bases at V and 4 bases at J, with 11 bases between the two ends. This CDR3 spans 13 amino acids. CDR3 DNA: TGTGCCAGCAGCCCAGAGGGTACCTATGGCTACACCTTC. Translating gives CASSPEGTYGYTF.

This chain uses TRBV7-2 with TRBJ2-3; TRBD2 agrees at 7 bases. Germline loops: CDR1 SGHTA, CDR2 FQGNSA. The CDR3 loop spans 14 amino acids. J lost 4 bases, V lost 5 bases, and 6 bases had no gene match. CDR3 sequence reads: CASSDRTRSDTQYF. The CDR3 DNA is TGTGCCAGCAGCGACCGGACTAGATCAGATACGCAGTATTTT.

The chain is built from TRBV2 and TRBJ2-7; a possible D gene is TRBD1 (6 bases). The CDR3 sequence is 13 residues long. CDR1 is SNHLY and CDR2 is FYNNEI in the germline V gene. V was shortened by 8 bases and J by 1 base, with 12 bases between the two germline ends. The CDR3 sequence: CASVQGLSYEQYF. The CDR3 DNA follows: TGTGCCAGCGTACAGGGATTGTCCTACGAGCAGTACTTC.

The chain has TRBV29-1 and TRBJ2-3; 7 nucleotides match TRBD2. Per the germline V gene, CDR1 is SQVTM and CDR2 is ANQGSEA. The junction had 5 bases not matched to a gene; V was cut back by 6 bases and J by 2 bases. The CDR3 extends over 13 amino acids. The CDR3 loop is CSVSGLYTDTQYF. CDR3 sequence (DNA): TGCAGCGTGTCGGGACTATACACAGATACGCAGTATTTT.

The chain links TRBV15 to TRBJ2-5; 13 positions match TRBD2. CDR1 is LNHNV and CDR2 is YYDKDF in the germline V gene (reference sequence). V dropped 1 base and J dropped 2; count of bases not matched to a gene: 1. This CDR3 has 16 residues. The CDR3 nucleotides read TGTGCCACCAGCAGAGGGGGACTAGCGGGACAAGAGACCCAGTACTTC. Protein: CATSRGGLAGQETQYF.